This section outlines one T cell receptor beta chain sequence together with its context. Original analysis: Estimation of nucleated cell counts relied on the amplification of reference gene primers. Here immunoSEQ multiplex PCR was the method, and the copy in TCRdb shows in-frame clones only, minus some. V and J calls and clone size are those listed in that table; D and trimming were worked out from the DNA. The table lists under 250,000 clones, less than 85% of them singletons. The record originates from a study of blood T cell repertoires in COVID-19. The overall study: Specimens from acute and convalescent COVID-19 originated in the United States, Italy and Spain. PBMCs, B-cell-depleted T cells, or T cells were the source of the cDNA or gDNA that made up the material.

The germline CDR1 and CDR2 sequences are MDHEN and SYDVKM. The V end was cut by 7 bases, the J end by 2 bases, with 5 bases between. The CDR3 runs to 11 residues. This receptor was identified in an older woman with acute or convalescent COVID-19. V gene TRBV28 combines with J gene TRBJ1-2; D unclear. Sequenced sample: peripheral blood. CDR3: CASNMNYGYTF. The CDR3 DNA sequence: TGTGCCAGCAATATGAACTATGGCTACACCTTC.